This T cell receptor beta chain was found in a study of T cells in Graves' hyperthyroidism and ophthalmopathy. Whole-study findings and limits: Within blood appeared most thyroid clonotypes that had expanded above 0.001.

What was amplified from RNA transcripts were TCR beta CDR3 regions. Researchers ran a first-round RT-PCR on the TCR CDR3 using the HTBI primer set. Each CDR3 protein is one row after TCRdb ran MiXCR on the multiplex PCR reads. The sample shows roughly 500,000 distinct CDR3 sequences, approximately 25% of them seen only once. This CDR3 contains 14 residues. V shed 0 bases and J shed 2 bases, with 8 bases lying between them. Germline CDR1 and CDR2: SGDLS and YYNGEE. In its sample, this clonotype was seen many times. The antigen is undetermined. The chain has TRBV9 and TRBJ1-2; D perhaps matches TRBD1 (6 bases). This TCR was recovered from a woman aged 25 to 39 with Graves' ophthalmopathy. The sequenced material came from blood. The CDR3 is CASSVAGHNYGYTF. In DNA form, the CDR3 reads TGTGCCAGCAGCGTAGCGGGACACAACTATGGCTACACCTTC.